This record looks at one T cell receptor (beta chain) sequence and its context. This specimen belongs to a study of cytomegalovirus exposure and HLA in healthy donors. CDR1 and CDR2 (germline): WSHSY, SAAADI. This CDR3 contains 15 residues. V was pared by 3 bases and J by 5 bases, with 16 bases between. Both 60 Vbeta primers and 13 Jbeta primers went into the PCR. Assay used: immunoSEQ multiplex PCR; TCRdb lists only in-frame clones, some missing. Of fewer than 150,000 clones in the sample, about 84% were seen once. The clonotype was recovered from a middle-aged woman in good health and CMV-seropositive. The sequenced material came from PBMCs. V gene TRBV10-2 combines with J gene TRBJ2-5, with D perhaps matching TRBD1 (5 bases). The CDR3 reads CASSDTQGSGETQYF. The CDR3 DNA sequence: TGCGCCAGCAGTGACACCCAGGGATCAGGGGAGACCCAGTACTTC.